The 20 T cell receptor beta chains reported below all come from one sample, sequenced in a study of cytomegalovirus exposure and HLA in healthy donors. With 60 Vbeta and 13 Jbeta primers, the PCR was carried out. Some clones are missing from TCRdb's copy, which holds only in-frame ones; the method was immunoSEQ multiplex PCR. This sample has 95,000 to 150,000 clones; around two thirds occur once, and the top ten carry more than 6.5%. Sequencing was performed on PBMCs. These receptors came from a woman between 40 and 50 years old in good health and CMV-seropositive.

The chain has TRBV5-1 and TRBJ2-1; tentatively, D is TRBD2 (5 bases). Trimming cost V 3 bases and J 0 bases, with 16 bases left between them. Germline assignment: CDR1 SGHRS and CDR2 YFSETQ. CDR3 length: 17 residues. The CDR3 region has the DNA TGCGCCAGCAGCTCTGGACTGTCTCTGAGCTCCTACAATGAGCAGTTCTTC. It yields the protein CASSSGLSLSSYNEQFF.

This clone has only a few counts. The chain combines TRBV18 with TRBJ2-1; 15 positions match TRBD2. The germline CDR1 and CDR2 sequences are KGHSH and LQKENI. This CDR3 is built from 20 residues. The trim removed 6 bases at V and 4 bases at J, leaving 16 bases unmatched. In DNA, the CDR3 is TGTGCCAGCTCGCCGGGACTAGCGGGAGGTACCGGCTGGTTATACAATGAGCAGTTCTTC. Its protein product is CASSPGLAGGTGWLYNEQFF.

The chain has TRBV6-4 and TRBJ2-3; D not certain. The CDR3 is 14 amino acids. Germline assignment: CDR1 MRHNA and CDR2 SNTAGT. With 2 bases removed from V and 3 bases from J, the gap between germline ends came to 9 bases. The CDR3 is CASSDPPVTDTQYF. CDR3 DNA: TGTGCCAGCAGTGACCCCCCAGTGACAGATACGCAGTATTTT.

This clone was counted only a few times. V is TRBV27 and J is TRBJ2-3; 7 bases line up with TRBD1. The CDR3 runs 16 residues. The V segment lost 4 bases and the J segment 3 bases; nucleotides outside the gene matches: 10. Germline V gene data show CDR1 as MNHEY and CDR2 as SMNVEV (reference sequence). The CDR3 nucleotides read TGTGCCAGCAGTTACTTGGGCGACAGGGATACAGATACGCAGTATTTT. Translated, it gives CASSYLGDRDTDTQYF.

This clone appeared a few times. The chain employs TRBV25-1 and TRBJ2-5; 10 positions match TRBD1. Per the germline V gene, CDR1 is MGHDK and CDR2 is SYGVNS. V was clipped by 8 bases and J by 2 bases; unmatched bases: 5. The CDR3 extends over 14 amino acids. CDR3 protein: CASRPGQGQETQYF. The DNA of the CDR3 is TGTGCCAGCCGACCGGGACAGGGGCAAGAGACCCAGTACTTC.

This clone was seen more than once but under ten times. For the CDR3, the DNA is TGTGCCAGCAGCTTAGGTAGCGGGGGTTACGAGCAGTACTTC. Translation gives CASSLGSGGYEQYF. The V and J genes are TRBV11-2 and TRBJ2-7; 9 positions match TRBD2. CDR1 and CDR2 from the germline V gene are SGHAT and FQNNGV. The junction had 2 bases not matched to a gene; V was cut back by 1 base and J by 4 bases. This CDR3 spans 14 amino acids. Complete variable domain (other parts from reference TRBV11-2 and TRBJ2-7): EAGVAQSPRYKIIEKRQSVAFWCNPISGHATLYWYQQILGQGPKLLIQFQNNGVVDDSQLPKDRFSAERLKGVDSTLKIQPAKLEDSAVYLCASSLGSGGYEQYFGPGTRLTVT.

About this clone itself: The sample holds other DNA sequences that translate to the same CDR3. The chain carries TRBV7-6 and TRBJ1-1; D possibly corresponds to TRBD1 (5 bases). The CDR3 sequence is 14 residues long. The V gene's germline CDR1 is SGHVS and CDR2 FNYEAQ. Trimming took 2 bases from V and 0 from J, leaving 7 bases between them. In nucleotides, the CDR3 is TGTGCCAGCAGCTTACGGGGGGTGAACACTGAAGCTTTCTTT. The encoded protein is CASSLRGVNTEAFF.

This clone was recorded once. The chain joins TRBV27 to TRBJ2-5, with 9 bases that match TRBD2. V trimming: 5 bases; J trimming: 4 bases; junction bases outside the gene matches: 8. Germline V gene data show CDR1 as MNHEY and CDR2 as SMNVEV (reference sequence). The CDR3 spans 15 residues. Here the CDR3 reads CASSPARAGGETQYF. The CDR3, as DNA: TGTGCCAGCAGTCCCGCCCGAGCGGGAGGAGAGACCCAGTACTTC.

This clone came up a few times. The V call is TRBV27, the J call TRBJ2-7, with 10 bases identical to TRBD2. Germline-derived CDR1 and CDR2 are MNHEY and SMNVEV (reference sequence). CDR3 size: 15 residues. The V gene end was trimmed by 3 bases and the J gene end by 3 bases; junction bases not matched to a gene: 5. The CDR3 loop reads CASSFSSGGLYEQYF. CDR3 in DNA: TGTGCCAGCAGTTTCAGTAGCGGGGGGCTCTACGAGCAGTACTTC.

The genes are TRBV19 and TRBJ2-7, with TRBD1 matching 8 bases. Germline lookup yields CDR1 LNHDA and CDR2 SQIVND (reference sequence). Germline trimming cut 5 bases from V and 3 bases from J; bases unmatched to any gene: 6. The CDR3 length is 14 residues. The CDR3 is CASSFGQGNYEQYF. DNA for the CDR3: TGTGCCAGTAGTTTCGGACAGGGAAACTACGAGCAGTACTTC.

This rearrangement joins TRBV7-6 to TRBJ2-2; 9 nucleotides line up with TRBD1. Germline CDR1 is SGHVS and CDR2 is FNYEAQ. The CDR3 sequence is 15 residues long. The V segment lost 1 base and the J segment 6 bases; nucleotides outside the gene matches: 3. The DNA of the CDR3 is TGTGCCAGCAGCTTAGTGACAGGGGGACCCGGGGAGCTGTTTTTT. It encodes CASSLVTGGPGELFF.

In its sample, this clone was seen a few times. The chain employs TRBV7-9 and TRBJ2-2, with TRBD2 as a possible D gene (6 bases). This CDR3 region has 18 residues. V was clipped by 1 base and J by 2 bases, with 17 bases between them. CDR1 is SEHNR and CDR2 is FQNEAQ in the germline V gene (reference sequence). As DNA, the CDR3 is TGTGCCAGCAGCTTAGAGGCCCTGGGACTTCCAAACACCGGGGAGCTGTTTTTT. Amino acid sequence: CASSLEALGLPNTGELFF.

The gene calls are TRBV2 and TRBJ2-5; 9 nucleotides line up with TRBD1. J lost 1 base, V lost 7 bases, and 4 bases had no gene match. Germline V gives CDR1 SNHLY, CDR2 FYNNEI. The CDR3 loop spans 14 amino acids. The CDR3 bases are TGTGCCAGCAACCTACAGGGGGCCCAAGAGACCCAGTACTTC. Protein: CASNLQGAQETQYF.

CDR3 DNA sequence: TGTGCCAGTAGTATAGGCACGGGGTTAGAGACCCAGTACTTC. Translating it yields CASSIGTGLETQYF. This sequence joins TRBV19 and TRBJ2-5; weak D call: TRBD2 (5 bases). This CDR3 region has 14 residues. The germline CDR1 and CDR2 sequences are LNHDA and SQIVND (reference sequence). Trimming took off 1 base at V and 4 bases at J, with 10 bases between the two ends.

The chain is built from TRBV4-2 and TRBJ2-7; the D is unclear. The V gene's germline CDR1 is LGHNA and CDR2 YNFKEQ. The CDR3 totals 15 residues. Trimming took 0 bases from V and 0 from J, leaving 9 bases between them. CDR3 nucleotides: TGTGCCAGCAGCCAAGACGGCTGGAGCTCCTACGAGCAGTACTTC. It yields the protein CASSQDGWSSYEQYF.

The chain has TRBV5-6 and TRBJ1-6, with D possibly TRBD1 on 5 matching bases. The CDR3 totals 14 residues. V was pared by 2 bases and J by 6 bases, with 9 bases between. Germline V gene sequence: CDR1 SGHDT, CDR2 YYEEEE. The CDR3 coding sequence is TGTGCCAGCAGCTTTCAGGGTGTTAATTCACCCCTCCACTTT. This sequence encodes CASSFQGVNSPLHF.

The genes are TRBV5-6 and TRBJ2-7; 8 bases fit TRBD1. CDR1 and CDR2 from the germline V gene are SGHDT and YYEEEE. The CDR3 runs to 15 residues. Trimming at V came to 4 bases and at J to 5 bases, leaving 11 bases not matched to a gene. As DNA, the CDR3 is TGTGCCAGCAGCACCCTCGGACAGGGCGGCAACGAGCAGTACTTC. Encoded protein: CASSTLGQGGNEQYF. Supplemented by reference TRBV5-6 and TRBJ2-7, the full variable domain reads DAGVTQSPTHLIKTRGQQVTLRCSPKSGHDTVSWYQQALGQGPQFIFQYYEEEERQRGNFPDRFSGHQFPNYSSELNVNALLLGDSALYLCASSTLGQGGNEQYFGPGTRLTVT.

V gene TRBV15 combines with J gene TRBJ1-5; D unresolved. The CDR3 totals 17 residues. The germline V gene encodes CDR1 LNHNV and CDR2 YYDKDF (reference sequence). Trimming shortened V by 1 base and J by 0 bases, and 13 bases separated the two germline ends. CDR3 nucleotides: TGTGCCACCAGCAGAGGATGGGCACTCGATAGCAATCAGCCCCAGCATTTT. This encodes CATSRGWALDSNQPQHF. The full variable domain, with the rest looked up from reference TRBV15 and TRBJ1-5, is DAMVIQNPRYQVTQFGKPVTLSCSQTLNHNVMYWYQQKSSQAPKLLFHYYDKDFNNEADTPDNFQSRRPNTSFCFLDIRSPGLGDTAMYLCATSRGWALDSNQPQHFGDGTRLSIL.

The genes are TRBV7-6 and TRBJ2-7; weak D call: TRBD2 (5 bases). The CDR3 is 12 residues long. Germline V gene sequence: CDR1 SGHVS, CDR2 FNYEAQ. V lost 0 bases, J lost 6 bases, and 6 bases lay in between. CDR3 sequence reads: CASSLARGEQYF. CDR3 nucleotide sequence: TGTGCCAGCAGCTTAGCACGGGGCGAGCAGTACTTC.

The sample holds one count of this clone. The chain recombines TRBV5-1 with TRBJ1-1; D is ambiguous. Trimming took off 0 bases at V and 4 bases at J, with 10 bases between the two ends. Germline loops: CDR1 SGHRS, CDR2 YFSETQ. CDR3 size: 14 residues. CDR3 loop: CASSLAGMGTEAFF. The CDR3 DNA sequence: TGCGCCAGCAGCTTGGCAGGTATGGGCACTGAAGCTTTCTTT.